The 17 T cell receptor beta chains reported below all come from one sample, sequenced in a study of blood T cell repertoires in COVID-19. This table comes from immunoSEQ multiplex PCR, and its TCRdb copy is limited to in-frame clones, with some not included. The table records some 490,000 clones, about nine tenths of them present only once. Material for sequencing was PBMCs or T cells enriched from blood (not recorded which). Receptors originate from a woman aged 60 to 75 who had recovered from COVID-19.

The J gene is TRBJ2-3, the V gene TRBV6-2 or TRBV6-3; possible D gene TRBD1, 5 bases. Trimming shortened V by 2 bases and J by 0 bases, and 15 bases separated the two germline ends. The germline gives CDR1 MNHEY, CDR2 SVGEGT. The CDR3 is 17 amino acids. CDR3 residues: CASSYLGRGTSTDTQYF. The DNA for the CDR3 is TGTGCCAGCAGTTACCTGGGGCGCGGAACTAGCACAGATACGCAGTATTTT.

J is TRBJ1-1 and V is TRBV27; D possibly corresponds to TRBD1 (5 bases). The CDR3 covers 14 residues. V was shortened by 2 bases and J by 2 bases, with 9 bases between the two germline ends. Germline V gives CDR1 MNHEY, CDR2 SMNVEV (reference sequence). The CDR3 is CASSLEQANTEAFF. The CDR3 DNA reads TGTGCCAGCAGTTTAGAACAGGCAAACACTGAAGCTTTCTTT.

The chain recombines TRBV30 with TRBJ2-4; TRBD2 agrees at 8 bases. V trimming: 0 bases; J trimming: 3 bases; junction bases outside the gene matches: 13. The V gene's germline CDR1 is GTSNPN and CDR2 SVGIG (reference sequence). The CDR3 is 18 residues long. The chain's CDR3 is CAWSVRGGGRGGKNIQYF. The DNA for the CDR3 is TGTGCCTGGAGTGTACGTGGCGGGGGGCGCGGTGGCAAAAACATTCAGTACTTC.

The chain employs TRBV2 and TRBJ1-1; D is undetermined. The CDR3 is made up of 15 amino acids. The germline V and J ends were trimmed by 6 bases and 3 bases, with 17 bases remaining between them. Per germline, CDR1 SNHLY and CDR2 FYNNEI. CDR3 sequence: CASRPDLAGDTEAFF. The CDR3, as DNA: TGTGCCAGCAGGCCGGACTTAGCTGGGGACACTGAAGCTTTCTTT. The full variable domain, rest sourced from reference TRBV2 and TRBJ1-1, is EPEVTQTPSHQVTQMGQEVILRCVPISNHLYFYWYRQILGQKVEFLVSFYNNEISEKSEIFDDQFSVERPDGSNFTLKIRSTKLEDSAMYFCASRPDLAGDTEAFFGQGTRLTVV.

CDR3 region: CASSSFGQASSYEQYF. The CDR3, as DNA: TGTGCCAGCAGCTCCTTCGGACAGGCCAGCTCCTACGAGCAGTACTTC. The J gene is TRBJ2-7, the V gene TRBV7-9; 7 bases agree with TRBD1. This CDR3 comprises 16 residues. Trimming cost V 4 bases and J 0 bases; bases outside gene matches: 9. From germline, CDR1 is SEHNR and CDR2 FQNEAQ (reference sequence).

In DNA form, the CDR3 reads TGTGCCATCAGGTCTCCCCGCACAGATACGCAGTATTTT. Translation: CAIRSPRTDTQYF. This sequence joins TRBV10-3 and TRBJ2-3; D call uncertain. The germline V gene encodes CDR1 ENHRY and CDR2 SYGVKD. V was pared by 6 bases and J by 1 base, with 8 bases between. CDR3 length equals 13 residues.

The chain is built from TRBV5-1 and TRBJ2-7, with TRBD2 as a possible D gene (5 bases). The V gene's germline CDR1 is SGHRS and CDR2 YFSETQ. This CDR3 is built from 14 residues. Trimming removed 2 bases at V and 1 base at J, with 10 bases between. DNA of the CDR3: TGCGCCAGCAGCTTTAGCGTTGGGTCCTACGAGCAGTACTTC. Translated, it gives CASSFSVGSYEQYF.

The CDR3 loop is CASSPDRGSGNSPLHF. In nucleotides, the CDR3 is TGCGCCAGCAGCCCGGACAGGGGTTCGGGTAATTCACCCCTCCACTTT. The chain has TRBV5-1 and TRBJ1-6, with TRBD1 matching 9 bases. This CDR3 has 16 residues. V was clipped by 4 bases and J by 6 bases; unmatched bases: 8. Germline V lookup: CDR1 SGHRS, CDR2 YFSETQ.

The chain employs TRBV29-1 and TRBJ2-3, with D possibly TRBD1 on 6 matching bases. The CDR3 totals 12 residues. The germline gives CDR1 SQVTM, CDR2 ANQGSEA. V lost 3 bases and J lost 4, with 8 bases in between. The CDR3: CSVDRGSDTQYF. The CDR3 DNA follows: TGCAGCGTTGACAGGGGATCAGATACGCAGTATTTT.

The V call is TRBV7-9, the J call TRBJ2-7, with 12 bases identical to TRBD1. There are 15 residues in the CDR3. With 5 bases clipped from V and 9 bases from J, the junction kept 11 bases outside the gene matches. Germline V gene sequence: CDR1 SEHNR, CDR2 FQNEAQ (reference sequence). For the CDR3, the DNA is TGTGCCAGCAGCGCGACCGGGACAGGGGGCGATCGGCAGTACTTC. This codes for CASSATGTGGDRQYF.

The genes are TRBV3-1 (or the pseudogene TRBV3-2) and TRBJ2-5; 8 bases map to TRBD1. Germline V gene sequence: CDR1 LGHDT, CDR2 YNNKEL (reference sequence). The CDR3 extends over 14 amino acids. J gave up 5 bases and V 2 bases, and 4 bases lay outside the gene matches. CDR3: CASSQQGAGETQYF. Here the CDR3 DNA reads TGTGCCAGCAGCCAACAGGGGGCAGGGGAGACCCAGTACTTC.

This chain connects TRBV21-1 to TRBJ1-1. TRBV21-1 is listed as a pseudogene. The CDR3 is 16 residues long. The CDR3 protein is CASSKVPGVKVTEAFF. CDR3 in DNA: TGTGCCAGCAGCAAAGTCCCGGGGGTCAAGGTCACTGAAGCTTTCTTT.

The V call is TRBV24-1, the J call TRBJ2-3; unclear D gene. The CDR3 runs to 15 residues. V lost 10 bases and J lost 0, with 16 bases in between. Germline values: CDR1 KGHDR, CDR2 SFDVKD. The CDR3 DNA reads as TGTGCCACTTCAAGCCCTTCCCCTAGCACAGATACGCAGTATTTT. Its protein is CATSSPSPSTDTQYF.

The rearrangement links TRBV3-1 (or the pseudogene TRBV3-2) to TRBJ2-5, with TRBD2 as a possible D gene (5 bases). Germline CDR1 and CDR2: LGHDT and YNNKEL (reference sequence). This CDR3 comprises 13 residues. V was clipped by 8 bases and J by 5 bases, with 15 bases between them. The CDR3 sequence: CASDTLGGETQYF. DNA for the CDR3: TGTGCCAGCGACACTCTTGGCGGGGAGACCCAGTACTTC.

The chain has TRBV6-4 and TRBJ2-7; TRBD1 matches 8 bases. CDR3 size: 15 residues. V trimming: 6 bases; J trimming: 2 bases; junction bases outside the gene matches: 9. Germline V CDR1 and CDR2: MRHNA, SNTAGT. CDR3 bases: TGTGCCAGCAGGGGACGTGGACAGGGACCCTACGAGCAGTACGTC. This encodes CASRGRGQGPYEQYV.

This clone was detected once. The CDR3 region has the DNA TGTGCCAGCAGTCCGGACAGGGCCTACGAGCAGTACGTC. It is translated as CASSPDRAYEQYV. The chain carries TRBV6-6 and TRBJ2-7, with 8 bases fitting TRBD1. Trimming took 5 bases from V and 2 from J; bases not matched to a gene: 2. This CDR3 has 13 amino acids. Germline V gene lookup returns CDR1 MNHNY and CDR2 SVGAGI (reference sequence).

This chain connects TRBV18 to TRBJ1-4, with 8 nucleotides matching TRBD1. The germline gives CDR1 KGHSH, CDR2 LQKENI. The trim removed 3 bases at V and 7 bases at J, leaving 13 bases unmatched. This CDR3 is built from 17 residues. The CDR3 reads CASSPPGADRGGEKLFF. DNA of the CDR3: TGTGCCAGCTCACCCCCGGGGGCCGACAGGGGAGGTGAAAAACTGTTTTTT.